This passage covers 11 T cell receptor beta chains from one sample sequenced in a study of OX40 agonist ivuxolimab in advanced cancers. Libraries were prepared by immunoSEQ multiplex PCR; TCRdb keeps only in-frame clonotypes and omits some of them. In the table there are 77,000 or so clones, 75% to 90% of which are singletons. Sequencing used CD4+ or CD8+ T cells sorted from blood, obtained in a trial of the OX40 agonist ivuxolimab. These receptor sequences come from an adult with an advanced solid tumor such as melanoma, head and neck, liver or kidney cancer.

This clone was seen just once. This chain connects TRBV9 to TRBJ2-7; 8 nucleotides match TRBD1. The V gene's germline CDR1 is SGDLS and CDR2 YYNGEE. The CDR3 spans 13 residues. V was pared by 7 bases and J by 2 bases, with 5 bases of the junction left unmatched. CDR3 sequence (DNA): TGTGCCAGCGGAGGACAGGGCGCCTACGAGCAGTACTTC. Translation gives CASGGQGAYEQYF. Full variable domain (remainder filled in from reference TRBV9 and TRBJ2-7): DSGVTQTPKHLITATGQRVTLRCSPRSGDLSVYWYQQSLDQGLQFLIQYYNGEERAKGNILERFSAQQFPDLHSELNLSSLELGDSALYFCASGGQGAYEQYFGPGTRLTVT.

In nucleotides, the CDR3 is TGTGCCAGCAGCCTCCGAGCGGGAGGTCCCTACGAGCAGTACTTC. It encodes CASSLRAGGPYEQYF. The V and J genes are TRBV11-3 and TRBJ2-7, with TRBD2 identical over 9 bases. V shed 5 bases and J 2 bases; nucleotides not matched to a gene: 7. This CDR3 contains 15 residues. The germline V gene has CDR1 SGHNT and CDR2 YENEEA.

The rearrangement links TRBV5-1 to TRBJ2-7; D gene uncertain. This CDR3 spans 14 amino acids. The germline V gene has CDR1 SGHRS and CDR2 YFSETQ. Deletions cut 1 base from V and 1 base from J, with 9 bases between. CDR3 DNA sequence: TGCGCCAGCAGCTTGTCTTCTGGGTCCTACGAGCAGTACTTC. It yields the protein CASSLSSGSYEQYF.

This clone came up once. This rearrangement joins TRBV7-9 to TRBJ2-3, with no clear D. The V and J ends lost 5 bases and 6 bases respectively, with 6 bases between them. CDR1 is SEHNR and CDR2 is FQNEAQ in the germline V gene (reference sequence). This CDR3 is built from 11 residues. The CDR3 DNA is TGTGCCAGCAGCGCTAGGGATACGCAGTATTTT. It yields the protein CASSARDTQYF.

This chain connects TRBV2 to TRBJ2-7, with D unclear. Germline V CDR1 and CDR2: SNHLY, FYNNEI. Trimming took off 11 bases at V and 2 bases at J, with 13 bases between the two ends. The CDR3 is 12 residues long. This chain's CDR3 is CAGSVKAYEQYF. The CDR3 bases are TGTGCCGGGTCTGTAAAAGCCTACGAGCAGTACTTC. The full variable domain, its missing parts supplied by reference TRBV2 and TRBJ2-7, is EPEVTQTPSHQVTQMGQEVILRCVPISNHLYFYWYRQILGQKVEFLVSFYNNEISEKSEIFDDQFSVERPDGSNFTLKIRSTKLEDSAMYFCAGSVKAYEQYFGPGTRLTVT.

The chain uses TRBV7-3 and TRBJ1-6; D is possibly TRBD1 (5 bases). Germline V CDR1 and CDR2: SGHTA, FQGTGA. This CDR3 contains 15 residues. Trimming removed 1 base from V and 5 bases from J, with 9 bases in between. The DNA of the CDR3 is TGTGCCAGCAGCTTAAGGCGGGGGGATAATTCACCCCTCCACTTT. This translates into CASSLRRGDNSPLHF.

The chain joins TRBV4-3 to TRBJ1-2; D is ambiguous. CDR3 size: 14 residues. The V gene lost 0 bases and the J gene lost 9 bases, with 14 bases spanning the gap. Germline V gene data show CDR1 as LGHNA and CDR2 as YSLEER. Written as DNA, the CDR3 is TGCGCCAGCAGCCAAGAATCGCAGGTAGTCCGCTACACCTTC. Its protein is CASSQESQVVRYTF.

This rearrangement joins TRBV19 to TRBJ1-5; 8 bases map to TRBD1. This CDR3 has 12 residues. From germline, CDR1 is LNHDA and CDR2 SQIVND (reference sequence). The V segment lost 5 bases and the J segment 12 bases; nucleotides outside the gene matches: 6. CDR3 coding DNA: TGTGCCAGTAGTCAGGACAGGGCCTTCCAGCATTTT. Translating it yields CASSQDRAFQHF.

The genes are TRBV14 and TRBJ2-6; 7 bases are shared with TRBD2. CDR1 and CDR2 from the germline V gene are SGHDN and FVKESK. This CDR3 has 16 residues. The V segment lost 6 bases and the J segment 0 bases; nucleotides outside the gene matches: 5. The CDR3 region is CASRGRGISGANVLTF. The CDR3 DNA follows: TGTGCCAGCAGAGGGCGGGGGATCTCTGGGGCCAACGTCCTGACTTTC. Complete variable domain (other parts from reference TRBV14 and TRBJ2-6): EAGVTQFPSHSVIEKGQTVTLRCDPISGHDNLYWYRRVMGKEIKFLLHFVKESKQDESGMPNNRFLAERTGGTYSTLKVQPAELEDSGVYFCASRGRGISGANVLTFGAGSRLTVL.

Comment on this clone: One junction end disagrees with the germline gene, perhaps due to a read error. This chain joins TRBV2 and TRBJ1-2, with 9 bases matching TRBD1. The CDR3 has 11 amino acids. Germline CDR1 and CDR2: SNHLY and FYNNEI. Written as DNA, the CDR3 is TGTGCCAGCAGTCAAGGGGGACAGGGTCCTTTC. It codes for CASSQGGQGPF.

The chain has TRBV28 and TRBJ1-6; possibly TRBD1 for D (5 bases). The ends were cut back, 5 bases at V and 0 bases at J, with 20 bases in the middle. The length of the CDR3 is 19 residues. CDR1 is MDHEN, CDR2 SYDVKM, per germline. In DNA, the CDR3 is TGTGCCAGCAGTGTCTCTGAAGGGGTCCCCAGCTCCTATAATTCACCCCTCCACTTT. This codes for CASSVSEGVPSSYNSPLHF.